The rows below give T cell receptor beta chains drawn from one sample of a study of PD-L1 blockade in urothelial cancer. Assay: immunoSEQ multiplex PCR; the TCRdb copy retains only in-frame clones and omits some. The table includes 72,000 or so clones, about 90% detected once. Material: PBMCs, obtained around atezolizumab (anti-PD-L1) treatment. These receptors were taken from a man aged 60 to 75 with urothelial cancer. The CDR3 runs from the conserved cysteine through the conserved F or W. The D gene is left open where the match is weak. Part of the rows lack a size; the others show once, few, many or a class for expanded clones.

v_gene	abundance	d_gene	j_gene	CDR3aa	CDR3nt
TRBV6-6	-	-	TRBJ2-3	CASSPGGQPTDTQYF	TGTGCCAGCAGTCCCGGCGGACAGCCCACAGATACGCAGTATTTT
TRBV11-3	-	TRBD1	TRBJ2-1	CASSLAKDRAHNEQFF	TGTGCCAGCAGCTTAGCCAAGGACAGGGCACACAATGAGCAGTTCTTC
TRBV7-2	-	-	TRBJ1-1	CASSTFGTEAFF	TGTGCCAGCAGCACCTTCGGCACTGAAGCTTTCTTT
TRBV27	-	TRBD1	TRBJ1-2	CASSPRDRGFYGYTF	TGTGCCAGCAGTCCCCGGGACAGGGGTTTTTATGGCTACACCTTC
TRBV5-1	-	-	TRBJ1-1	CASTEGVNTEAFF	TGCGCCAGCACCGAGGGGGTGAACACTGAAGCTTTCTTT
TRBV27	once	-	TRBJ1-4	CASSFPGTSKLFF	TGTGCCAGCAGTTTCCCTGGGACTTCAAAACTGTTTTTT
TRBV7-2	-	-	TRBJ2-3	CASSLQALGDTQYF	TGTGCCAGCAGCTTACAGGCCTTGGGAGATACGCAGTATTTT
TRBV7-2	-	TRBD1	TRBJ2-2	CASSLEGQGLSGELFF	TGTGCCAGCAGCTTGGAGGGACAGGGTTTATCCGGGGAGCTGTTTTTT
TRBV7-8	once	TRBD1	TRBJ1-5	CASSSRQGEQPQHF	TGTGCCAGCAGCTCCAGACAGGGGGAACAGCCCCAGCATTTT
TRBV29-1	-	TRBD1	TRBJ2-1	CSVSGTGSNEQFF	TGCAGCGTCTCCGGGACAGGGTCCAATGAGCAGTTCTTC
TRBV7-9	once	TRBD1	TRBJ2-5	CASSLVLGQGQETQYF	TGTGCCAGCAGCTTAGTCCTGGGACAGGGCCAAGAGACCCAGTACTTC
TRBV6-5	-	-	TRBJ2-7	CASSYSGQPYEQYF	TGTGCCAGCAGTTACTCCGGACAACCTTACGAGCAGTACTTC
TRBV5-1	-	-	TRBJ2-3	CASSLVRFTDTQYF	TGCGCCAGCAGCTTGGTCAGGTTCACAGATACGCAGTATTTT
TRBV27	-	TRBD1	TRBJ1-1	CASSSQYQGADTEAFF	TGTGCCAGCAGTTCCCAATATCAGGGGGCGGACACTGAAGCTTTCTTT
TRBV10-3	-	-	TRBJ2-7	CAISELQGSEQYF	TGTGCCATCAGTGAGTTACAGGGTTCCGAGCAGTACTTC
TRBV7-3	-	-	TRBJ2-2	CASSLGGPNTGELFF	TGTGCCAGCAGCTTGGGGGGACCGAACACCGGGGAGCTGTTTTTT
TRBV2	once	-	TRBJ2-2	CASSEGRPGRDTGELFF	TGTGCCAGCAGTGAAGGCCGGCCAGGGCGAGACACCGGGGAGCTGTTTTTT
TRBV30	-	-	TRBJ2-5	CAWKGPGETQYF	TGTGCCTGGAAAGGCCCAGGGGAGACCCAGTACTTC
TRBV11-1	-	TRBD1	TRBJ2-7	CASSLSRDRVYGQYF	TGTGCCAGCAGCCTTTCCCGGGACAGGGTTTATGGGCAGTACTTC
TRBV5-1	-	-	TRBJ2-7	CASSLGGRSGEQYF	TGCGCCAGCAGCTTGGGGGGCCGTTCGGGCGAGCAGTACTTC
TRBV15	-	-	TRBJ2-3	CATSRGSSTDTQYF	TGTGCCACCAGCAGAGGCAGTAGCACAGATACGCAGTATTTT
TRBV11-2	-	TRBD1	TRBJ1-2	CASSLGQAVGYTF	TGTGCCAGCAGCTTGGGACAGGCGGTCGGCTACACCTTC
TRBV4-1	-	-	TRBJ2-7	CASSQVSGVKYEQYF	TGCGCCAGCAGCCAAGTTTCAGGGGTGAAGTACGAGCAGTACTTC
TRBV9	-	TRBD1	TRBJ2-3	CASSGTGVSTDTQYF	TGTGCCAGCAGCGGGACAGGGGTGAGCACAGATACGCAGTATTTT
TRBV28	-	-	TRBJ1-2	CASRPLTGMSF	TGTGCCAGCAGACCCTTAACGGGGATGAGCTTC
TRBV9	-	-	TRBJ2-7	CASSVGSSYEQYF	TGTGCCAGCAGCGTAGGGAGCTCCTACGAGCAGTACTTC
TRBV7-3	-	-	TRBJ1-2	CASSPIVGAYGYTF	TGTGCCAGCAGCCCCATAGTGGGGGCCTATGGCTACACCTTC
TRBV7-9	-	TRBD2	TRBJ2-1	CASVLAGGYEQFF	TGTGCCAGCGTGCTAGCGGGGGGTTATGAGCAGTTCTTC
TRBV18	-	TRBD1	TRBJ1-3	CASSPPGQNSGNTIYF	TGTGCCAGCTCACCCCCGGGACAGAACTCTGGAAACACCATATATTTT
TRBV28	-	-	TRBJ2-1	CASSQGGEQFF	TGTGCCAGCAGTCAGGGAGGAGAGCAGTTCTTC
TRBV11-2	-	-	TRBJ2-1	CASSSPAGRSYNEQFF	TGTGCCAGCAGCTCCCCGGCGGGACGCTCCTACAATGAGCAGTTCTTC
TRBV6-5	-	-	TRBJ2-1	CASSRGAGIYNEQFF	TGTGCCAGCAGTCGGGGGGCAGGGATTTACAATGAGCAGTTCTTC
TRBV5-1	-	TRBD2	TRBJ2-4	CASSPDPTSGAIQYF	TGCGCCAGCAGCCCAGACCCCACTAGCGGGGCTATTCAGTACTTC
TRBV2	-	TRBD2	TRBJ2-2	CASGRGGADTGELFF	TGTGCCAGCGGACGGGGAGGGGCGGACACCGGGGAGCTGTTTTTT
TRBV2	-	TRBD2	TRBJ2-7	CASSVGTSGGSSYEQYF	TGTGCCAGCAGTGTTGGGACTAGCGGGGGAAGCTCCTACGAGCAGTACTTC
TRBV7-9	-	-	TRBJ1-2	CASSLVLTGWQNYGYTF	TGTGCCAGCAGCTTAGTGTTGACAGGTTGGCAAAACTATGGCTACACCTTC
TRBV7-2	-	TRBD2	TRBJ2-4	CASSLARGDWNIQYF	TGTGCCAGCAGCTTAGCCCGGGGGGACTGGAACATTCAGTACTTC
TRBV4-1	-	-	TRBJ1-1	CASSQLPGGRGTEAFF	TGCGCCAGCAGCCAACTTCCCGGAGGGAGGGGCACTGAAGCTTTCTTT